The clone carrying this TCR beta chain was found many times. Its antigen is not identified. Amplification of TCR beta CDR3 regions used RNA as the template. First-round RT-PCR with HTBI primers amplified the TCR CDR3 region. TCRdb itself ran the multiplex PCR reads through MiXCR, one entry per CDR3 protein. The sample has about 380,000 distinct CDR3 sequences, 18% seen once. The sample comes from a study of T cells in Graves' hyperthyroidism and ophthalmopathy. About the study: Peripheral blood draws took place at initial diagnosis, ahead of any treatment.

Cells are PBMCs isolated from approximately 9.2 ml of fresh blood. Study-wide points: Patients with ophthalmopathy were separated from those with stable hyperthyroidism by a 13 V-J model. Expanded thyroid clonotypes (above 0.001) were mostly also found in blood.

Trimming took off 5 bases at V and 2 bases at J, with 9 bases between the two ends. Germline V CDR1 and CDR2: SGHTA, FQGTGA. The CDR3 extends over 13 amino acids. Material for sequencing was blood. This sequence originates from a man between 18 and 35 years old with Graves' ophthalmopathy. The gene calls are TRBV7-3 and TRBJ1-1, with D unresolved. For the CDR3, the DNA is TGTGCCAGCAGCCTCAACTTTAACACTGAAGCTTTCTTT. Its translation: CASSLNFNTEAFF.